A selection of T cell receptor beta chains follows, all from one sample in a study of spatial heterogeneity in lung cancer. TCRdb reanalysed the 5' RACE reads using MiXCR and keeps one entry per CDR3 protein. The sample yields around 100,000 distinct CDR3 sequences, around 4.3% seen once. Source: lung tumor tissue, taken at surgery. Receptors were obtained from a male donor with early-stage non-small cell lung cancer. Each CDR3 is given with its conserved first and last residue. The D gene is left open where the match is weak. Where a row states a size, it is once, few, many or the class of an expanded clone; other rows omit it.

>TRBJ2-5|TRBD2|many|TRBV10-2
CASGLAGGFETQYF
TGCGCCAGTGGACTAGCGGGAGGGTTCGAGACCCAGTACTTC
>TRBJ2-5|TRBD2|.|TRBV7-7
CASSPTSGRGTQYF
TGTGCCAGCAGCCCGACTAGCGGGAGGGGGACCCAGTACTTC
>TRBJ2-1|TRBD2|many|TRBV20-1
CSARTLADYNEQFF
TGCAGTGCTAGGACCCTAGCGGACTACAATGAGCAGTTCTTC
>TRBJ1-5|.|many|TRBV6-1
CASSEGGGQEPQHF
TGTGCCAGCAGTGAAGGAGGGGGGCAGGAGCCCCAGCATTTT
>TRBJ1-6|.|few|TRBV6-5
CASSFRSGVSYNSPLHF
TGTGCCAGCAGTTTCAGATCGGGCGTCTCCTATAATTCACCCCTCCACTTT
>TRBJ2-3|.|many|TRBV9
CASSVHGDTQYF
TGTGCCAGCAGCGTTCACGGGGATACGCAGTATTTT
>TRBJ2-7|.|many|TRBV7-9
CASSLDRTYEQYF
TGTGCCAGCAGCTTGGACCGAACCTACGAGCAGTACTTC
>TRBJ2-1|.|.|TRBV13
CASSLRRSYNEQFF
TGTGCCAGCAGCTTACGACGGTCCTACAATGAGCAGTTCTTC
>TRBJ2-7|.|many|TRBV3-1
CASSQVAPRLYF
TGTGCCAGCAGCCAAGTAGCGCCCCGTTTGTACTTC
>TRBJ1-1|.|few|TRBV30
CAWNDGNTEAFF
TGTGCCTGGAATGACGGTAACACTGAAGCTTTCTTT
>TRBJ2-1|.|many|TRBV20-1
CSARDLPPGPNSYNEQFF
TGCAGTGCTAGAGACCTACCTCCGGGACCCAACTCCTACAATGAGCAGTTCTTC
>TRBJ2-2|TRBD2|many|TRBV11-2
CASSQLAGKAGELFF
TGTGCCAGCAGCCAACTAGCGGGAAAGGCCGGGGAGCTGTTTTTT
>TRBJ1-2|.|many|TRBV30
CASAPGALANYGYTF
TGTGCCTCAGCGCCCGGGGCACTCGCTAACTATGGCTACACCTTC
>TRBJ2-5|TRBD2|few|TRBV29-1
CSVATREGLIWETQYF
TGCAGCGTTGCGACGCGGGAGGGTTTGATTTGGGAGACCCAGTACTTC
>TRBJ2-3|TRBD2|many|TRBV29-1
CSVAAAGGSDTQYF
TGCAGCGTTGCGGCAGCGGGGGGTTCAGATACGCAGTATTTT
>TRBJ1-1|TRBD1|many|TRBV5-1
CASSSGTGYTEAFF
TGCGCCAGCAGCTCCGGGACAGGGTACACTGAAGCTTTCTTT
>TRBJ2-1|.|many|TRBV3-1
CASSQGVSSYNEQFF
TGTGCCAGCAGCCAAGGCGTAAGCTCCTACAATGAGCAGTTCTTC
>TRBJ2-3|.|many|TRBV13
CASSLWRHYTDTQYF
TGTGCCAGCAGCTTATGGCGGCATTACACAGATACGCAGTATTTT
>TRBJ2-1|.|many|TRBV28
CASSSMTYSYNEQFF
TGTGCCAGCAGTTCTATGACATATTCCTACAATGAGCAGTTCTTC
>TRBJ2-3|TRBD1|many|TRBV27
CASSLSQGADTQYF
TGTGCCAGCAGTTTGTCACAGGGGGCAGATACGCAGTATTTT
>TRBJ2-7|TRBD2|many|TRBV10-2
CASFRAGVSEQYF
TGCGCCAGCTTTCGAGCGGGAGTCTCCGAGCAGTACTTC
>TRBJ2-7|.|many|TRBV2
CASSTGLTGREQYF
TGTGCCAGCAGTACGGGACTCACTGGGCGCGAGCAGTACTTC
>TRBJ1-1|.|many|TRBV28
CATLAGGTEAFF
TGTGCCACCCTCGCCGGGGGCACTGAAGCTTTCTTT
>TRBJ2-1|TRBD2|many|TRBV11-2
CASSLEAGGYNEQFF
TGTGCCAGCAGCTTAGAGGCGGGAGGGTACAATGAGCAGTTCTTC
>TRBJ1-5|TRBD1|many|TRBV5-1
CASSLTRQGVYSNQPQHF
TGCGCCAGCAGCTTAACAAGACAGGGGGTCTATAGCAATCAGCCCCAGCATTTT
>TRBJ2-3|TRBD2|many|TRBV2
CASSPGTSGASTDTQYF
TGTGCCAGCAGTCCCGGGACTAGCGGAGCTAGCACAGATACGCAGTATTTT
>TRBJ1-4|.|few|TRBV11-2
CASSRVGSYEKLFF
TGTGCCAGCAGCAGAGTTGGGAGCTATGAAAAACTGTTTTTT
>TRBJ2-1|TRBD2|many|TRBV20-1
CSASLLAGTLGEQFF
TGCAGTGCTAGCCTCTTAGCGGGAACTTTGGGTGAGCAGTTCTTC
>TRBJ2-7|.|medium-sized|TRBV11-1
CASSPRVGEQYF
TGTGCCAGCAGCCCGCGAGTCGGCGAGCAGTACTTC
>TRBJ1-2|TRBD1|many|TRBV7-9
CASSPSQGAWVYGYTF
TGTGCCAGCAGCCCCAGCCAGGGGGCTTGGGTCTATGGCTACACCTTC
>TRBJ2-7|TRBD2|many|TRBV28
CASSSRGTRSSGQYF
TGTGCCAGCAGTTCGCGGGGGACTCGTTCCAGCGGGCAGTACTTC
>TRBJ2-5|TRBD2|.|TRBV12-3/TRBV12-4
CASSPPGLATQETQYF
TGTGCCAGCAGCCCCCCGGGACTAGCGACGCAAGAGACCCAGTACTTC
>TRBJ1-2|.|many|TRBV28
CASSLGPRVNYGYTF
TGTGCCAGCAGTTTAGGTCCTAGGGTTAACTATGGCTACACCTTC
>TRBJ2-5|.|many|TRBV4-1
CASSQDLKTQYF
TGCGCCAGCAGCCAAGACTTAAAGACCCAGTACTTC
>TRBJ1-4|.|many|TRBV27
CASHWDQGTNEKLFF
TGTGCCAGCCATTGGGATCAGGGGACTAATGAAAAACTGTTTTTT
>TRBJ1-2|.|many|TRBV20-1
CSGTTNYGYTF
TGCAGTGGGACGACTAACTATGGCTACACCTTC